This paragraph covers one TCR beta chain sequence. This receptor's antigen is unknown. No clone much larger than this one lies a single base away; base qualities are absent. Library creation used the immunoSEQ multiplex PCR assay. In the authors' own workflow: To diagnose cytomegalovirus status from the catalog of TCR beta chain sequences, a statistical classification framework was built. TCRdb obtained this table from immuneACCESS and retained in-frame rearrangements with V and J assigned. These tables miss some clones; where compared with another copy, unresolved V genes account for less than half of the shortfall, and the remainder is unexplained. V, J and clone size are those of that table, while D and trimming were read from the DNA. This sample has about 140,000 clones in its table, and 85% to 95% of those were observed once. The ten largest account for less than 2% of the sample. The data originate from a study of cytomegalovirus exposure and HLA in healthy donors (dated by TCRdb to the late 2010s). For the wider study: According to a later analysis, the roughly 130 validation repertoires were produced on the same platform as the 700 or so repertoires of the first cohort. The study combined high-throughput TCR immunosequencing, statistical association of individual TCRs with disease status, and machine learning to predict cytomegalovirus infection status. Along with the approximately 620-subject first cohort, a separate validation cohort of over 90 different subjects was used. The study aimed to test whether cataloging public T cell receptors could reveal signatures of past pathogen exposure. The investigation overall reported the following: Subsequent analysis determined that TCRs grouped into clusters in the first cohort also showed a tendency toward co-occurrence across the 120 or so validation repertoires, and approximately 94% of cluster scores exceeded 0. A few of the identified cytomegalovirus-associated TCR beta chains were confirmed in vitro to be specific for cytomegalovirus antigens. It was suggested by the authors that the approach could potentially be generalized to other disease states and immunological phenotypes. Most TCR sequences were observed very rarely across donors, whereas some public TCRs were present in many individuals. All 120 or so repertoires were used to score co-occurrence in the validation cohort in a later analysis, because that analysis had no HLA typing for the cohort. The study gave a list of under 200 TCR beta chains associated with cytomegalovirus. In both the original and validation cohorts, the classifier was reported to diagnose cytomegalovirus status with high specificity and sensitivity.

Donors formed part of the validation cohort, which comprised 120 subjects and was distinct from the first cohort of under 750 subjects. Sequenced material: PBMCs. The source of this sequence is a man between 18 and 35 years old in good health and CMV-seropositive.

The CDR3 amino acid sequence is: CASSLETAGETQYF. The DNA sequence is given as TGTGCCAGCAGCTTGGAGACCGCAGGAGAGACCCAGTACTTC. The rearrangement combines TRBV5-8 with TRBJ2-5; confidence is insufficient to name the D gene. The CDR3 sequence holds 14 residues, the cysteine and phenylalanine included. Only the CDR3 DNA stays, 42 bases, in frame from base 1. CDR1 and CDR2, looked up from the germline V gene, are SGHTS and YDEGEE. Trimming costs V 0 bases and J 4 bases, and their ends lie 10 bases apart. With all but the CDR3 taken from the reference TRBV5-8 and TRBJ2-5 genes, the full variable domain is: EAGVTQSPTHLIKTRGQQATLRCSPISGHTSVYWYQQALGLGLQFLLWYDEGEERNRGNFPPRFSGRQFPNYSSELNVNALELEDSALYLCASSLETAGETQYFGPGTRLLVL.